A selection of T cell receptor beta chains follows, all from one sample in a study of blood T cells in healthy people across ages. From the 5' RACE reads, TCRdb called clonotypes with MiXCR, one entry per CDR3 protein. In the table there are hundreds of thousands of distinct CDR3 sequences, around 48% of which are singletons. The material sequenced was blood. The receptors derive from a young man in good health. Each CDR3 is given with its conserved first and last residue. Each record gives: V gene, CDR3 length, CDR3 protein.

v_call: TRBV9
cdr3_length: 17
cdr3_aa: CASSAGILAGGTDTQYF

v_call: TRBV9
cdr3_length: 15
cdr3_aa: CASSVAPGGLDEQFF

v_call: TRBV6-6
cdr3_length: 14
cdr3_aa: CASSRDHSNQPQHF

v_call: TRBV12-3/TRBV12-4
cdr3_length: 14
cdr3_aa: CASSEGQYNSPLHF

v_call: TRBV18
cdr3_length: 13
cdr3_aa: CASSPIVDTEAFF

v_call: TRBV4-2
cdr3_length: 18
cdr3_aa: CASSQDRGGGYWNTEAFF

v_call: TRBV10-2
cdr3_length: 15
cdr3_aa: CASSTTDGLSYEQYF

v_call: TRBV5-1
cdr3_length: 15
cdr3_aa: CASSAPPTETDTQYF

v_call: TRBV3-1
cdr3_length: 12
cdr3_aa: CATAGVLNEQYF

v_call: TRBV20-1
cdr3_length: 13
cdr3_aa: CSARARKADTQYF

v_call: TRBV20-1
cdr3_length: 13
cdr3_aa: CSAIWAGTDTQYF

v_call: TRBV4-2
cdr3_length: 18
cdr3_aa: CASSQVPQRNANTGELFF

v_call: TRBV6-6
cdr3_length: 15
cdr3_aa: CASSPPGQENSPLHF

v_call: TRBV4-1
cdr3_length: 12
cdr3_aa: CASSQTDAEAFF

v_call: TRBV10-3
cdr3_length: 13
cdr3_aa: CAIRGQGGAEAFF

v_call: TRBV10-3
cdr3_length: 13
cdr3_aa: CAISGQGTYEQYF

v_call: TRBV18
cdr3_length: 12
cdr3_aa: CASSGSGQPQHF

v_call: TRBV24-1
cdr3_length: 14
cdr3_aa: CATSEQGAWETQYF

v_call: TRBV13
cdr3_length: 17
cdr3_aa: CASSLVGLAGDQETQYF

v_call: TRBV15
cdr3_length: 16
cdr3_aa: CATSTPYAMNTGELFF

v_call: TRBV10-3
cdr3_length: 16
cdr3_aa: CAIKGSRGTSNYGYTF

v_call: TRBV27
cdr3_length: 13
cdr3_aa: CASTDGEDTEAFF

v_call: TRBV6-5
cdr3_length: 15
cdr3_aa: CASSSRGPSYYGYTF

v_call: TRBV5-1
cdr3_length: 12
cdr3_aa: CASSPNGVEHTF

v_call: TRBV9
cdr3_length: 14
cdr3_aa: CASSPLGTRGEQFF

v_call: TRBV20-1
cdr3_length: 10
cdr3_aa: CSAFNYGYTF

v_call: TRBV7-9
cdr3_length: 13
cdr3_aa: CASVGRSYNEQFF

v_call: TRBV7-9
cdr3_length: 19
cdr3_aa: CASSPMGAGDYIVNYGYTF

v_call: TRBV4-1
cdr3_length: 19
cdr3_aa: CASSQVVAGGVLNTGELFF

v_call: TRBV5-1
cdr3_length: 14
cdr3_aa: CASSFYREGYGYTF

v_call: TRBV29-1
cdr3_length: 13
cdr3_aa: CSVGLAGPETQYF

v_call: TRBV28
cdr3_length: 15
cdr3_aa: CASRGGQGAKNEQFF

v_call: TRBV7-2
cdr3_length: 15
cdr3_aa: CTSTLGTVAKNIQYF

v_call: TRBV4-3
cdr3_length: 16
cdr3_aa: CASSQYGQTRGYEQYF

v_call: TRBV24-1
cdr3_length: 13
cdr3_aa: CATSEGRKDTQYF

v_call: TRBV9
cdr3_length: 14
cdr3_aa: CASSALGSTDTQYF

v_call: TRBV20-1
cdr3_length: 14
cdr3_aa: CSANGGALYNEQFF

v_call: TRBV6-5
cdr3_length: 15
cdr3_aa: CASSYSRGKGDTQYF

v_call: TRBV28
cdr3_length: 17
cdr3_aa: CASSSPPLDRQTDTQYF

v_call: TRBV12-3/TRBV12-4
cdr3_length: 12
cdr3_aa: CASEGYTDTQYF

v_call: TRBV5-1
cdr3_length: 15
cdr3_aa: CASSLVADKRETQYF

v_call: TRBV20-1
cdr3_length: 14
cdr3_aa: CSAPTEFSTDTQYF

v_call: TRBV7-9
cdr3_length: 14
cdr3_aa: CASSKDVNTDTQYF

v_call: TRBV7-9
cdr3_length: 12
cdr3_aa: CASSLGDRKAFF

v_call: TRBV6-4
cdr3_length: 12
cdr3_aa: CASSVGDHEQYF

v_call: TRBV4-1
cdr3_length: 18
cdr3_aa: CASSQGNSGAPRTDTQYF

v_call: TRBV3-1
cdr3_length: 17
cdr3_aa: CASSQEGLAGRTDTQYF

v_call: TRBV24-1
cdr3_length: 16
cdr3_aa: CATSDEGTGNTDTQYF

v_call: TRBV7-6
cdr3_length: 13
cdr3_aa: CASTAGQGYEQYF

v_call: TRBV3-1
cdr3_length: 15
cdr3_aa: CASSQLSPSTDTQYF

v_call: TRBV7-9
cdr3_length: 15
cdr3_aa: CASSLGDRVNGELFF

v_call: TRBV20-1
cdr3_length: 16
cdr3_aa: CSARDRLGLRSGELFF

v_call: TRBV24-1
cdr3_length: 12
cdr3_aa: CATADRDTEQYF

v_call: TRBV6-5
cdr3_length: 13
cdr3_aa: CASNRGQNYEQYF

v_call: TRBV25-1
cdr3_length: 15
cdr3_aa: CASSLSGRTQETQYF